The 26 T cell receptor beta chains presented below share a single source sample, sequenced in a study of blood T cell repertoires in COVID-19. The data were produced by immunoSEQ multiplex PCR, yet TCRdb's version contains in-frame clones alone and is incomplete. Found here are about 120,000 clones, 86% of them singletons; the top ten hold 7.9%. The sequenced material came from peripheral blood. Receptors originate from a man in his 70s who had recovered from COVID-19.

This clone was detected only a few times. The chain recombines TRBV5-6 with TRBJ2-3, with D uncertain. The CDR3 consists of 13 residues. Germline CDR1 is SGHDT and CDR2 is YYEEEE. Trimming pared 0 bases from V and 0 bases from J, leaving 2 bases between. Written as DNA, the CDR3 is TGTGCCAGCAGCTTGGCTAGCACAGATACGCAGTATTTT. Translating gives CASSLASTDTQYF.

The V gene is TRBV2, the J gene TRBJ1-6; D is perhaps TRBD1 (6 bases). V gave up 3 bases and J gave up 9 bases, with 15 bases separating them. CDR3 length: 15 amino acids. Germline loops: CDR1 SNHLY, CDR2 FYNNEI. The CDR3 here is CASSENRAISSPLHF. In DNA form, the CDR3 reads TGTGCCAGCAGTGAGAACAGGGCTATCAGTTCACCCCTCCACTTT.

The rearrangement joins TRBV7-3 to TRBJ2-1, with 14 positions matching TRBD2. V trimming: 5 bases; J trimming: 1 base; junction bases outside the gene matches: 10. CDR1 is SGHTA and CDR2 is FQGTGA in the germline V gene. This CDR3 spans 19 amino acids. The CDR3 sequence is CASSETGTSGSRSYNEQFF. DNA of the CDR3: TGTGCCAGCAGCGAAACCGGGACTAGCGGGAGTAGGTCCTACAATGAGCAGTTCTTC.

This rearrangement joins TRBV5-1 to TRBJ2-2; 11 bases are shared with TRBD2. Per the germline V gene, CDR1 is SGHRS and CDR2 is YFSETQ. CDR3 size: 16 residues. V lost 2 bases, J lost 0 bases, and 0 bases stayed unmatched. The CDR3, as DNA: TGCGCCAGCAGCTTACTAGCGGGGGCGAACACCGGGGAGCTGTTTTTT. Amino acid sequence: CASSLLAGANTGELFF.

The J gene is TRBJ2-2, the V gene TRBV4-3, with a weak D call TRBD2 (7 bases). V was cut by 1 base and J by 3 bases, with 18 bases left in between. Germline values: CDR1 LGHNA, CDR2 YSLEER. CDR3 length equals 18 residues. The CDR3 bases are TGCGCCAGCAGCCAAGCCCAATGGGGGGGGCAGTACACCGGGGAGCTGTTTTTT. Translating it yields CASSQAQWGGQYTGELFF.

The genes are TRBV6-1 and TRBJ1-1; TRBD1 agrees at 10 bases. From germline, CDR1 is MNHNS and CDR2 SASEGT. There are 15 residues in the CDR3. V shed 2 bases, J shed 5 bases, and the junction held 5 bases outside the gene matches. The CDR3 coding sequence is TGTGCCAGCAGTGAACCGGGACAGGGGTGGACTGAAGCTTTCTTT. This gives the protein CASSEPGQGWTEAFF.

CDR3 nucleotides: TGCGCCAGCAGCCCGATTCCGACAGGCAGCTCTGGAAACACCATATATTTT. Protein: CASSPIPTGSSGNTIYF. The rearrangement links TRBV5-1 to TRBJ1-3; D perhaps matches TRBD1 (6 bases). CDR3 size: 17 residues. Germline V gene sequence: CDR1 SGHRS, CDR2 YFSETQ. Trimming took off 4 bases at V and 0 bases at J, with 17 bases between the two ends. Together with reference TRBV5-1 and TRBJ1-3, the CDR3 gives the full variable domain: KAGVTQTPRYLIKTRGQQVTLSCSPISGHRSVSWYQQTPGQGLQFLFEYFSETQRNKGNFPGRFSGRQFSNSRSEMNVSTLELGDSALYLCASSPIPTGSSGNTIYFGEGSWLTVV.

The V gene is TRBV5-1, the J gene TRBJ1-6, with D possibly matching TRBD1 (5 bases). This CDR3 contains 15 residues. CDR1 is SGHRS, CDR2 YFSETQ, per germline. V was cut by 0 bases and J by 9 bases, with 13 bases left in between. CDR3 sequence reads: CASSLVPGFGSPLHF. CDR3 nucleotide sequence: TGCGCCAGCAGCTTGGTTCCAGGGTTCGGTTCACCCCTCCACTTT.

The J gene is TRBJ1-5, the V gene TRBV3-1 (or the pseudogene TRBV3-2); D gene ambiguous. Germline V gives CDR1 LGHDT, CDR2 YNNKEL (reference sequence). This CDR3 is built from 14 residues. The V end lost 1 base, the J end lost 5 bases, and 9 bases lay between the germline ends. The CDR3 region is CASSQAVGDQPQHF. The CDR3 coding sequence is TGTGCCAGCAGCCAAGCGGTCGGGGATCAGCCCCAGCATTTT.

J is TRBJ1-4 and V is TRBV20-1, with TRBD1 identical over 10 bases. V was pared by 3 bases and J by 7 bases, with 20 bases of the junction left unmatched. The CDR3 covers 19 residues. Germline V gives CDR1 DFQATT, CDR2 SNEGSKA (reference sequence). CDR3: CSASISSTIRQGASEKLFF. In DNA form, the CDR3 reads TGCAGTGCTAGTATCTCTTCCACAATCCGACAGGGGGCCAGTGAAAAACTGTTTTTT.

The CDR3 is CASAREFGTDTQYF. The CDR3 DNA reads as TGTGCCAGCGCGAGGGAGTTCGGCACAGATACGCAGTATTTT. The chain carries TRBV2 and TRBJ2-3, with D perhaps matching TRBD2 (5 bases). The V gene's germline CDR1 is SNHLY and CDR2 FYNNEI. Trimming cost V 8 bases and J 1 base, with 13 bases left between them. This CDR3 comprises 14 residues. The full variable domain, with the rest looked up from reference TRBV2 and TRBJ2-3, is EPEVTQTPSHQVTQMGQEVILRCVPISNHLYFYWYRQILGQKVEFLVSFYNNEISEKSEIFDDQFSVERPDGSNFTLKIRSTKLEDSAMYFCASAREFGTDTQYFGPGTRLTVL.

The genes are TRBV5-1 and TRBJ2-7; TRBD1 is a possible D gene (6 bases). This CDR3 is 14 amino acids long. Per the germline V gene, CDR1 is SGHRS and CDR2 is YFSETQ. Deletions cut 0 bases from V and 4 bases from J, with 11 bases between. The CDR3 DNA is TGCGCCAGCAGCTTGGGGACAGACCCGTACGAGCAGTACTTC. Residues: CASSLGTDPYEQYF.

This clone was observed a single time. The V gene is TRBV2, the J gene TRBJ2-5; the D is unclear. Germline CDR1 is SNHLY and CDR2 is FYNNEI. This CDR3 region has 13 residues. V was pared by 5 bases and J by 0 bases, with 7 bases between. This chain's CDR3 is CASSSTNQETQYF. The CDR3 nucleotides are TGTGCCAGCAGTTCTACCAACCAAGAGACCCAGTACTTC.

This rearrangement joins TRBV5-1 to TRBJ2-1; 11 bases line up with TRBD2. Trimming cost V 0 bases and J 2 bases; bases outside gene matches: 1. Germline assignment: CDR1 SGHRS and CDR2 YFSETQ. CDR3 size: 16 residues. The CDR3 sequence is CASSLGLAGTYNEQFF. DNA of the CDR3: TGCGCCAGCAGCTTGGGACTAGCGGGGACCTACAATGAGCAGTTCTTC.

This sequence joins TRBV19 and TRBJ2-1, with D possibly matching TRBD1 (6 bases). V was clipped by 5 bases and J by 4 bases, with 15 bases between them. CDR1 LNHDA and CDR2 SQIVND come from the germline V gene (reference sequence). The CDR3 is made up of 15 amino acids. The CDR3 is CASSEIRTAYNEQFF. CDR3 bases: TGTGCCAGTAGTGAAATCCGGACAGCTTACAATGAGCAGTTCTTC.

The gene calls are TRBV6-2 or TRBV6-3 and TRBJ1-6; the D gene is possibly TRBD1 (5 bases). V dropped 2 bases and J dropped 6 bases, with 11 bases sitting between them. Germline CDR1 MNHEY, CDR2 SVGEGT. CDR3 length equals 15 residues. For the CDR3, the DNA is TGTGCCAGCAGTTACGGAACAGGATTTAATTCACCCCTCCACTTT. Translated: CASSYGTGFNSPLHF.

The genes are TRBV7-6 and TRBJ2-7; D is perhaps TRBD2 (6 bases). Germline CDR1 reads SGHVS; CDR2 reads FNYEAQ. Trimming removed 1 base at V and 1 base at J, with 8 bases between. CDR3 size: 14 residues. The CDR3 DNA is TGTGCCAGCAGCTTAGGCGGGGATTCCTACGAGCAGTACTTC. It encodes CASSLGGDSYEQYF.

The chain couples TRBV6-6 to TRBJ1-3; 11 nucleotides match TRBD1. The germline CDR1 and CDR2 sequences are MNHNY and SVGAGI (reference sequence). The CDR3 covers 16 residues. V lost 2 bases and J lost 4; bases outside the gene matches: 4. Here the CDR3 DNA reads TGTGCCAGCAGTTACCGGGGGACAGGGGGAGGAAACACCATATATTTT. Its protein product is CASSYRGTGGGNTIYF.

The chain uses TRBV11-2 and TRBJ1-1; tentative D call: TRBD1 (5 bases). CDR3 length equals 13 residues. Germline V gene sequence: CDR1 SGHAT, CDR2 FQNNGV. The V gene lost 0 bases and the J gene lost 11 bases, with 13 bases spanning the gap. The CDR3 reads CASSLDRSSGAFF. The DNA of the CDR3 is TGTGCCAGCAGCTTAGATCGGTCCTCAGGGGCTTTCTTT.

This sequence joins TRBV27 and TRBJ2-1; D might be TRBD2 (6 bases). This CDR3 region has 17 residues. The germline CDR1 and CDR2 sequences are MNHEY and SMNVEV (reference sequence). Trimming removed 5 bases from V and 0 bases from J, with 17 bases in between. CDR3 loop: CASSTRLDPFSYNEQFF. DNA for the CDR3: TGTGCCAGCAGTACCCGACTAGATCCTTTCTCCTACAATGAGCAGTTCTTC.

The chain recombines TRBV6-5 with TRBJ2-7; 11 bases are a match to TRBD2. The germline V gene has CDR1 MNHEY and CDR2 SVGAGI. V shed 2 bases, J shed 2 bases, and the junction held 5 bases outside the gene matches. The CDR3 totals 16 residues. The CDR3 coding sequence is TGTGCCAGCAGTTACAGGAGTAGCGGGGGGGCCTACGAGCAGTACTTC. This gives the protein CASSYRSSGGAYEQYF.

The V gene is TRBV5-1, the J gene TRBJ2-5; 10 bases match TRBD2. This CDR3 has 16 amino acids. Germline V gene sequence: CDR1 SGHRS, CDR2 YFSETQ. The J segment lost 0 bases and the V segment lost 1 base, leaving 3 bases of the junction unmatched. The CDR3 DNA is TGCGCCAGCAGCTTGTATAGCGGGGGGTACCAAGAGACCCAGTACTTC. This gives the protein CASSLYSGGYQETQYF. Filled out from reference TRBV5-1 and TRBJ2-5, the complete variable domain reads KAGVTQTPRYLIKTRGQQVTLSCSPISGHRSVSWYQQTPGQGLQFLFEYFSETQRNKGNFPGRFSGRQFSNSRSEMNVSTLELGDSALYLCASSLYSGGYQETQYFGPGTRLLVL.

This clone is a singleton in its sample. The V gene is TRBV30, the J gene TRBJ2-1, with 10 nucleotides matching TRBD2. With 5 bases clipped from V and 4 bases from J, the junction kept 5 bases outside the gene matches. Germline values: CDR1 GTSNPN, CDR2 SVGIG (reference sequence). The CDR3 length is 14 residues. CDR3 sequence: CAWSSGRAYNEQFF. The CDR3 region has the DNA TGTGCCTGGTCGAGCGGGAGGGCTTACAATGAGCAGTTCTTC.

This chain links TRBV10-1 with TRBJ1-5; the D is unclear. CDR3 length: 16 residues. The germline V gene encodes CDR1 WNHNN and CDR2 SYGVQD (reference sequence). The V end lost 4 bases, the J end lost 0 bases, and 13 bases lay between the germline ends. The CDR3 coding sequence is TGCGCCAGCAGTGGGGTGTCGGGGATTAGCAATCAGCCCCAGCATTTT. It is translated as CASSGVSGISNQPQHF.

CDR3 coding DNA: TGTGCCAGCAGCTTGACAGGGGACACCGGGGAGCTGTTTTTT. Protein sequence: CASSLTGDTGELFF. The J gene is TRBJ2-2, the V gene TRBV3-1 (or the pseudogene TRBV3-2); 8 bases agree with TRBD1. V lost 5 bases to trimming and J lost 3 bases; unmatched junction nucleotides: 2. The CDR3 sequence is 14 residues long. Looked up from germline, CDR1 is LGHDT and CDR2 is YNNKEL (reference sequence).

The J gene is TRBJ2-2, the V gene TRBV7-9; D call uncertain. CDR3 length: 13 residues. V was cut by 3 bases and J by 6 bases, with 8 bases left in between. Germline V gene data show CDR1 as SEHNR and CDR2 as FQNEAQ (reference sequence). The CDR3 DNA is TGTGCCAGCAGCTTCGGTATTCCCGGGGAGCTGTTTTTT. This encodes CASSFGIPGELFF.